The rows below give T cell receptor beta chains drawn from one sample of a study of control samples from healthy donors and cancer patients. TCRdb's copy holds only in-frame clones and misses some; the assay was immunoSEQ multiplex PCR. The table has roughly 140,000 clones, about 94% seen once. The sequenced sample consisted of blood. These receptors were obtained from a man aged 50 to 60 in good health. The CDR3 runs from the conserved cysteine through the conserved F or W. The D gene is left open where the match is weak. Not all rows give a size; the values are once, few, many and, for expanded clones, a class.

D gene,clone size,J gene,V gene,CDR3 protein,CDR3 DNA
TRBD2,-,TRBJ2-7,TRBV9,CASSVAGLAGGTYEQYF,TGTGCCAGCAGCGTAGCCGGACTAGCGGGAGGAACCTACGAGCAGTACTTC
TRBD1,-,TRBJ2-3,TRBV2,CASSMGQVPTDTQYF,TGTGCCAGCAGCATGGGACAGGTGCCAACAGATACGCAGTATTTT
TRBD1,-,TRBJ2-7,TRBV6-5,CASSPTDRGAQYF,TGTGCCAGCAGTCCTACGGACAGGGGTGCGCAGTACTTC
TRBD1,-,TRBJ2-5,TRBV13,CASSRRDRVGFETQYF,TGTGCCAGCAGCCGACGGGACAGGGTGGGATTCGAGACCCAGTACTTC
TRBD1,-,TRBJ2-3,TRBV7-9,CASTLGTGGTDTQYF,TGTGCCAGCACCTTAGGGACAGGTGGAACAGATACGCAGTATTTT
TRBD1,-,TRBJ1-2,TRBV6-5,CASSPDRGRGYTF,TGTGCCAGCAGTCCCGACAGGGGCAGAGGCTACACCTTC
-,-,TRBJ1-6,TRBV28,CATTTGPSPLHF,TGTGCCACCACAACAGGGCCAAGTCCCCTCCACTTT
-,-,TRBJ2-1,TRBV4-1,CASSQDGQGRNEQFF,TGCGCCAGCAGCCAAGATGGTCAAGGGCGGAATGAGCAGTTCTTC
TRBD1,-,TRBJ2-7,TRBV6-2/TRBV6-3,CASSYDRAYEQYF,TGTGCCAGCAGTTACGACAGGGCCTACGAGCAGTACTTC
-,-,TRBJ1-2,TRBV6-4,CASSNQGTGYTF,TGTGCCAGCAGTAACCAGGGGACCGGCTACACCTTC
-,once,TRBJ2-2,TRBV5-4,CASSRRTGRDTGELFF,TGTGCCAGCAGCAGAAGGACAGGGAGGGACACCGGGGAGCTGTTTTTT
-,-,TRBJ1-2,TRBV15,CATSRGPGFYGYTF,TGTGCCACCAGCAGAGGACCAGGTTTCTATGGCTACACCTTC
-,-,TRBJ2-7,TRBV20-1,CSARPVREQYF,TGCAGTGCCCGTCCGGTTCGCGAGCAGTACTTC
TRBD2,-,TRBJ2-7,TRBV2,CASSAGLAGGPIYEQYF,TGTGCCAGCAGTGCGGGACTAGCGGGAGGGCCGATCTACGAGCAGTACTTC
-,-,TRBJ1-1,TRBV7-2,CASSLSAGNTEAFF,TGTGCCAGCAGCTTATCGGCAGGGAACACTGAAGCTTTCTTT
-,-,TRBJ2-1,TRBV6-5,CASSGQSLSYNEQFF,TGTGCCAGCAGCGGACAGTCACTCTCCTACAATGAGCAGTTCTTC
-,-,TRBJ1-5,TRBV4-1,CASSQEGDGFNQPQHF,TGCGCCAGCAGCCAAGAGGGGGACGGATTCAATCAGCCCCAGCATTTT
-,-,TRBJ2-3,TRBV30,CAWSVIAGKDTQYF,TGTGCCTGGAGTGTGATCGCGGGGAAAGATACGCAGTATTTT
-,-,TRBJ1-1,TRBV4-1,CASSQPLSQNTEAFF,TGCGCCAGCAGCCAACCCTTAAGCCAGAACACTGAAGCTTTCTTT
TRBD2,-,TRBJ2-4,TRBV7-9,CASSHSGGTSELAKNIQYF,TGTGCCAGCAGCCACAGTGGTGGGACTAGCGAACTAGCCAAAAACATTCAGTACTTC
-,-,TRBJ2-7,TRBV6-5,CASTRQGRAYEQYF,TGTGCCAGCACTAGACAGGGGAGGGCCTACGAGCAGTACTTC
-,-,TRBJ1-5,TRBV2,CASSEIVSNQPQHF,TGTGCCAGCAGTGAAATCGTGAGCAATCAGCCCCAGCATTTT
TRBD2,-,TRBJ2-7,TRBV5-1,CASSVAGSGSSYEQYF,TGCGCCAGCAGCGTTGCGGGTAGCGGGAGCTCCTACGAGCAGTACTTC
TRBD2,-,TRBJ2-1,TRBV6-4,CASSDSSSPSGEANEQFF,TGTGCCAGCAGTGACTCAAGTTCCCCTAGCGGAGAGGCAAATGAGCAGTTCTTC
TRBD2,-,TRBJ2-5,TRBV29-1,CSVGTSGRWETQYF,TGCAGCGTTGGGACTAGCGGGAGGTGGGAGACCCAGTACTTC
-,-,TRBJ2-1,TRBV4-1,CASSQPLGSGEQFF,TGCGCCAGCAGCCAACCACTAGGGTCCGGTGAGCAGTTCTTC